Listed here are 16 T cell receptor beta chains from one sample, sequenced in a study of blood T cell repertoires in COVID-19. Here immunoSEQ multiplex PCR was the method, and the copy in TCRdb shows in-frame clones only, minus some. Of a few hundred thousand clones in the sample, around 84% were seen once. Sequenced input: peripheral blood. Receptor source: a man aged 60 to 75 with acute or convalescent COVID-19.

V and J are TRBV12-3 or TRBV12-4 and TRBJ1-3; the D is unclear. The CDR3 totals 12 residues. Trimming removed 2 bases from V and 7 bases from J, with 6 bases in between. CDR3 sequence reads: CASSLPLNTIYF. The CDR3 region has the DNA TGTGCCAGCAGTTTACCCCTGAACACCATATATTTT.

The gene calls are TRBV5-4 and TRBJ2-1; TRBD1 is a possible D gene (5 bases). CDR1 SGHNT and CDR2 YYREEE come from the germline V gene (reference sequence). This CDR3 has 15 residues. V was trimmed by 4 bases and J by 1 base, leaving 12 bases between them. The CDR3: CASSPSGWSYNEQFF. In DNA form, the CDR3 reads TGTGCCAGCAGCCCTTCAGGGTGGTCCTACAATGAGCAGTTCTTC.

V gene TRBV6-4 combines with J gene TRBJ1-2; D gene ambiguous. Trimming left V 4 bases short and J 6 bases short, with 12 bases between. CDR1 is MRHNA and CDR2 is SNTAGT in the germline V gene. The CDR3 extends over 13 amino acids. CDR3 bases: TGTGCCAGCAGTGTTGGGCCCTTGCATGGCTACACCTTC. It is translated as CASSVGPLHGYTF.

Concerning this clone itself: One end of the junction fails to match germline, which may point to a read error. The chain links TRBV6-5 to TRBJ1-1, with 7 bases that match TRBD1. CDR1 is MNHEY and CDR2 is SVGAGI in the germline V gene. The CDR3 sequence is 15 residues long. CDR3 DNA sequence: TGTGCCAGCACTTACGGGAGACAGGGTCGGGCTGAAGCTTTCTTT. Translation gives CASTYGRQGRAEAFF.

The CDR3 nucleotides read TGTGCCAGCAGCCCCCGGGACAGTGTCCACGAGCAGTACTTC. It encodes CASSPRDSVHEQYF. The gene calls are TRBV7-9 and TRBJ2-7; 7 bases agree with TRBD1. This CDR3 comprises 14 residues. From germline, CDR1 is SEHNR and CDR2 FQNEAQ (reference sequence). V was pared by 5 bases and J by 5 bases, with 9 bases of the junction left unmatched. Complete variable domain (other parts from reference TRBV7-9 and TRBJ2-7): DTGVSQNPRHKITKRGQNVTFRCDPISEHNRLYWYRQTLGQGPEFLTYFQNEAQLEKSRLLSDRFSAERPKGSFSTLEIQRTEQGDSAMYLCASSPRDSVHEQYFGPGTRLTVT.

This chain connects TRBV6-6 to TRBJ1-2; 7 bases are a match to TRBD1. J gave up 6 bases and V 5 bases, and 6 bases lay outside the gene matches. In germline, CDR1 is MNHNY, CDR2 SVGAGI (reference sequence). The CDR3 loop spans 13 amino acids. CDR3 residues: CASSRTGDDGYTF. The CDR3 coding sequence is TGTGCCAGCAGTCGTACAGGGGACGATGGCTACACCTTC.

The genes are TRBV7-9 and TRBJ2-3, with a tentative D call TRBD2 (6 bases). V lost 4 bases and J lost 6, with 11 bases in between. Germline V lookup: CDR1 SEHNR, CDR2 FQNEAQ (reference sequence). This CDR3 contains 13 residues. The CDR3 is CASSSLGGDTQYF. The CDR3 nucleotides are TGTGCCAGCAGCTCCCTCGGAGGGGATACGCAGTATTTT.

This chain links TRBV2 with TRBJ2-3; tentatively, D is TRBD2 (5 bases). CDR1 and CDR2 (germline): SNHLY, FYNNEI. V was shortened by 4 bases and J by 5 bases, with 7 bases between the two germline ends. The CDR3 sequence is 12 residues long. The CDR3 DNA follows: TGTGCCAGCAGTGGTAGCGAAGATACGCAGTATTTT. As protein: CASSGSEDTQYF.

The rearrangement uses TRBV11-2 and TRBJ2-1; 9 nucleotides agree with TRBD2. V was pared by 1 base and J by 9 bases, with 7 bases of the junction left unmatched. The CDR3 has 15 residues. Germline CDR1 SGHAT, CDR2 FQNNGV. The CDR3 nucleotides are TGTGCCAGCAGCTTAGTGGGGCTAGCGGGAAGTGAGCAGTTCTTC. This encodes CASSLVGLAGSEQFF.

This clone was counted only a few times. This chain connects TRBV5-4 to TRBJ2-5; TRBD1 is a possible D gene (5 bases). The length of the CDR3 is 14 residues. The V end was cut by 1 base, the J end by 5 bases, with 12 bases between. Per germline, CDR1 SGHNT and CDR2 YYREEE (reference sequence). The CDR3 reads CASSLPDRWETQYF. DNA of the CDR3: TGTGCCAGCAGCTTGCCCGACAGATGGGAGACCCAGTACTTC.

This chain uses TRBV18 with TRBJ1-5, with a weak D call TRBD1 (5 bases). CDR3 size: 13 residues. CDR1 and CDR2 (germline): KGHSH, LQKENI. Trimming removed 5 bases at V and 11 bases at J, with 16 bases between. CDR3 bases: TGTGCCAGCTCAATAGGGACCGGGGGGGCCCAGCATTTT. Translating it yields CASSIGTGGAQHF. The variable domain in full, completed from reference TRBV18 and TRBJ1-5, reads NAGVMQNPRHLVRRRGQEARLRCSPMKGHSHVYWYRQLPEEGLKFMVYLQKENIIDESGMPKERFSAEFPKEGPSILRIQQVVRGDSAAYFCASSIGTGGAQHFGDGTRLSIL.

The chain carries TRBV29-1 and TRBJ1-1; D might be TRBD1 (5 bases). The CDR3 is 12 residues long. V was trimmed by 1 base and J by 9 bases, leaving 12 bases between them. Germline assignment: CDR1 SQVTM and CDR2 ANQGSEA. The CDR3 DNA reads TGCAGCGTTGAAGCTTCACCAGGGAAAGCTTTCTTT. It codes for CSVEASPGKAFF.

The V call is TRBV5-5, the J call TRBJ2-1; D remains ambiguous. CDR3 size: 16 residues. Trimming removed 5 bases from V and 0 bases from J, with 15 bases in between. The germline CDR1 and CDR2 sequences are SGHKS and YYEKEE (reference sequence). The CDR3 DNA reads TGTGCCAGCAGTTTTATACTTCCGAGCTCCTACAATGAGCAGTTCTTC. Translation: CASSFILPSSYNEQFF.

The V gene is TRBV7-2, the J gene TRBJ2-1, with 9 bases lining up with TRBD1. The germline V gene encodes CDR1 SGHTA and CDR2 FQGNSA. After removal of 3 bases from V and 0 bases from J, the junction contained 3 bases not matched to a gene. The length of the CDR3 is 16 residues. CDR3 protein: CASSLGQGSSYNEQFF. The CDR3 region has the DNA TGTGCCAGCAGCTTGGGACAGGGCAGCTCCTACAATGAGCAGTTCTTC.

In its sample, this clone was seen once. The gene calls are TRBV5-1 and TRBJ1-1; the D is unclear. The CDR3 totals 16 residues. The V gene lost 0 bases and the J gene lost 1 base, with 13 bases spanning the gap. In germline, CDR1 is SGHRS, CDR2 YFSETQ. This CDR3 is CASSLAGSSGNTEAFF. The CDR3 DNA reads TGCGCCAGCAGCTTGGCTGGCAGTTCAGGGAACACTGAAGCTTTCTTT.

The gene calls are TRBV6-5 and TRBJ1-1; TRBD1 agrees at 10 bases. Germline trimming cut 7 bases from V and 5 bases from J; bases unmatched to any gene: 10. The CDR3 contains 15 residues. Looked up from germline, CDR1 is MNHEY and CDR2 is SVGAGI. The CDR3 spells CASKTGTGARTEAFF. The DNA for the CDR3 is TGTGCCAGCAAGACCGGGACAGGGGCGAGGACTGAAGCTTTCTTT.